Listed below are T cell receptor beta chains from one sample, sequenced in a study of cytomegalovirus exposure and HLA in healthy donors. Repertoires were generated with immunoSEQ multiplex PCR, while TCRdb's copy carries only in-frame clones and drops some. Here the sample spans 150,000 or so clones, 73% being singletons. The source material was PBMCs. The receptors derive from a woman in her late teens or twenties in good health and CMV-seronegative. Both conserved end residues are part of each CDR3. D genes are given only for firm matches. The size entry is marked missing in some rows and otherwise reads once, few, many or a size class.

J gene: TRBJ2-1; clone size: .; V gene: TRBV7-9; D gene: .; CDR3 DNA: TGTGCCAGCAGCTTCGCGGACAGATTCTCCTACAATGAGCAGTTCTTC; CDR3 protein: CASSFADRFSYNEQFF
J gene: TRBJ1-2; clone size: .; V gene: TRBV7-9; D gene: .; CDR3 DNA: TGTGCCAGCAGCCCGGGACTGGAAGGCTATGGCTACACCTTC; CDR3 protein: CASSPGLEGYGYTF
J gene: TRBJ2-3; clone size: .; V gene: TRBV4-1; D gene: .; CDR3 DNA: TGCGCCAGCAGCCAAGTGGGGACTGGCACAGATACGCAGTATTTT; CDR3 protein: CASSQVGTGTDTQYF
J gene: TRBJ1-5; clone size: .; V gene: TRBV7-2; D gene: TRBD1; CDR3 DNA: TGTGCCAGCAGCTCTGGAGGGGGCGGACAGCCCCAGCATTTT; CDR3 protein: CASSSGGGGQPQHF
J gene: TRBJ2-3; clone size: .; V gene: TRBV4-3; D gene: TRBD2; CDR3 DNA: TGCGCCAGCAGCCCGACGCGGGCGGGAGGCCCACCTAGGGATACGCAGTATTTT; CDR3 protein: CASSPTRAGGPPRDTQYF
J gene: TRBJ2-2; clone size: .; V gene: TRBV5-1; D gene: .; CDR3 DNA: TGCGCCAGCAGCTTCCGGGTTTCGTCAGGGGGGGAGCTGTTTTTT; CDR3 protein: CASSFRVSSGGELFF
J gene: TRBJ1-1; clone size: .; V gene: TRBV5-1; D gene: .; CDR3 DNA: TGCGCCAGCAGCAACAGGACAGCCCTTGAAGCTTTCTTT; CDR3 protein: CASSNRTALEAFF
J gene: TRBJ1-2; clone size: .; V gene: TRBV19; D gene: TRBD1; CDR3 DNA: TGTGCCAGTAGTTCCCGACAGGGCCTTGACGTCGGGGGCTACACCTTC; CDR3 protein: CASSSRQGLDVGGYTF
J gene: TRBJ2-7; clone size: .; V gene: TRBV11-2; D gene: .; CDR3 DNA: TGTGCCAGCAGCTTCGGCGGAGCCTACGAGCAGTACTTC; CDR3 protein: CASSFGGAYEQYF
J gene: TRBJ2-1; clone size: .; V gene: TRBV2; D gene: TRBD2; CDR3 DNA: TGTGCCAGCAGTGGGCGCTTCGGGGGGGCCAATGAGCAGTTCTTC; CDR3 protein: CASSGRFGGANEQFF
J gene: TRBJ2-3; clone size: once; V gene: TRBV7-8; D gene: TRBD1; CDR3 DNA: TGTGCCAGCAGCTTAGGGACAGGGATCAGCACAGATACGCAGTATTTT; CDR3 protein: CASSLGTGISTDTQYF
J gene: TRBJ2-1; clone size: once; V gene: TRBV28; D gene: TRBD2; CDR3 DNA: TGTGCCAGCAGTTTGAGCGGGGGGGGCGGCGAGCAGTTCTTC; CDR3 protein: CASSLSGGGGEQFF
J gene: TRBJ1-2; clone size: .; V gene: TRBV19; D gene: TRBD1; CDR3 DNA: TGTGCCAGTAGCGACCCAGGGGGCGGACTTGGCTACACCTTC; CDR3 protein: CASSDPGGGLGYTF
J gene: TRBJ2-1; clone size: few; V gene: TRBV10-2; D gene: TRBD2; CDR3 DNA: TGCGCCAGCAGTGGGCGGGAGTTTCGGGATGAGCAGTTCTTC; CDR3 protein: CASSGREFRDEQFF